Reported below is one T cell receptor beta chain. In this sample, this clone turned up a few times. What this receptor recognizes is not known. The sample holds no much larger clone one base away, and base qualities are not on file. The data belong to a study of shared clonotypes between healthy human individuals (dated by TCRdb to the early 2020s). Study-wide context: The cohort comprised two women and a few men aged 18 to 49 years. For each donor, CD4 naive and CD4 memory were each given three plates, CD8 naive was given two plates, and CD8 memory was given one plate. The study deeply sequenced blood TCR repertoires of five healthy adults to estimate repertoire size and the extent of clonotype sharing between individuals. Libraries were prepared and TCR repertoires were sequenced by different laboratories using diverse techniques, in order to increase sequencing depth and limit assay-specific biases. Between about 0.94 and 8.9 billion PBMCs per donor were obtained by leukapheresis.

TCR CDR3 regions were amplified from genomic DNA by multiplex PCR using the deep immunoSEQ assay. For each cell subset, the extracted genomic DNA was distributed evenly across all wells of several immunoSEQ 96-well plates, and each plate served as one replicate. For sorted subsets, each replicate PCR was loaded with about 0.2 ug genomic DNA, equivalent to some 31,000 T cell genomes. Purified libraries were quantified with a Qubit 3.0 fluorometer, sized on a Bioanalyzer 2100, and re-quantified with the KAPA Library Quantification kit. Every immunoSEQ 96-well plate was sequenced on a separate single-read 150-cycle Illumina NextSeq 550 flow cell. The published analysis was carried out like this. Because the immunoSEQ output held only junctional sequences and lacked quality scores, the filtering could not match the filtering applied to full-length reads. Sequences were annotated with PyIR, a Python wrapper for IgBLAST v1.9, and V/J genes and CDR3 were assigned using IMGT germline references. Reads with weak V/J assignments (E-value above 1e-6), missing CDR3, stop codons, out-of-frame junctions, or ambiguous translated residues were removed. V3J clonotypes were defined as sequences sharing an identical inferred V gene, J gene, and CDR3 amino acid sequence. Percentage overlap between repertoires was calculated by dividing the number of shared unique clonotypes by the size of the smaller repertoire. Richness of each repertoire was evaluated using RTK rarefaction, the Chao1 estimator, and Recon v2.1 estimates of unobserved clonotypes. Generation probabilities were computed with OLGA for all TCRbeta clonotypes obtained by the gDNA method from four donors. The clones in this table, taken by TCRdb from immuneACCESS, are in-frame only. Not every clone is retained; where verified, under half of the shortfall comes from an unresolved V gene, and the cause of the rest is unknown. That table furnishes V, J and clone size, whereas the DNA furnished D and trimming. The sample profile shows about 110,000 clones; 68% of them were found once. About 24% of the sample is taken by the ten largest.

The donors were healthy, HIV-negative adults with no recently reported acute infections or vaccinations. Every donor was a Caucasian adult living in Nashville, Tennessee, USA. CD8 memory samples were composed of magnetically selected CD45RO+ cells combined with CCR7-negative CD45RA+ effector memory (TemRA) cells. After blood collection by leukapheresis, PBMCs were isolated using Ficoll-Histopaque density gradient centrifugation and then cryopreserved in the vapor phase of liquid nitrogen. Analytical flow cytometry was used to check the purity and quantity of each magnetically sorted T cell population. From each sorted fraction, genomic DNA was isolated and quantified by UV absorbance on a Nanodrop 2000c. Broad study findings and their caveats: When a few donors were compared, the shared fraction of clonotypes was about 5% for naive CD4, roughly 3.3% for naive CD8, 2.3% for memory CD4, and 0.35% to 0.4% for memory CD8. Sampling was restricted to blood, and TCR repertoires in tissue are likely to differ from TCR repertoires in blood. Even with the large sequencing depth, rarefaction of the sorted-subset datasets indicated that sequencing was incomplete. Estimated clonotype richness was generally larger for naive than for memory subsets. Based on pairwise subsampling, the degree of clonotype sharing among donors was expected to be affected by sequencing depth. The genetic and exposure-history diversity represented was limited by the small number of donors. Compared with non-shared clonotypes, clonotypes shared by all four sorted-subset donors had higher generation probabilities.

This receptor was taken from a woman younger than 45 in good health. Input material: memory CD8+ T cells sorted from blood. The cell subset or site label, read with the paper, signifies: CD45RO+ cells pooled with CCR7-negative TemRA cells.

The nucleotide sequence reads TGTGCCAGCAGTGAAAAAACAGCGAGCTCCTACGAGCAGTACTTC. This encodes CASSEKTASSYEQYF. This chain joins TRBV6-4 to TRBJ2-7; the D gene lacks a confident call. CDR1 is given as MRHNA and CDR2 as SNTAGT, both from the germline V gene. The CDR3 covers 15 residues, taking in both the cysteine and the phenylalanine. Of all the DNA, just the CDR3 is kept, 45 bases in frame from base 1. Trimming takes 3 bases from V and 0 bases from J, and the germline ends sit 12 bases apart.